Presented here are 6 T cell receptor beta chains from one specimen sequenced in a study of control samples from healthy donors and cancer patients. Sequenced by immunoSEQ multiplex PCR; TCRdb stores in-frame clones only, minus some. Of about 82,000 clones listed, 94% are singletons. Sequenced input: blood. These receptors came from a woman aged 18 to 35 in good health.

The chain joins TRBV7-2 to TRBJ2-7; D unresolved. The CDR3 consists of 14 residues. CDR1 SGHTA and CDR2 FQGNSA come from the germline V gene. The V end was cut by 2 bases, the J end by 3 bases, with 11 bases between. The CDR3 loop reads CASSLSTWGYEQYF. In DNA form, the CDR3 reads TGTGCCAGCAGCTTATCTACGTGGGGCTACGAGCAGTACTTC.

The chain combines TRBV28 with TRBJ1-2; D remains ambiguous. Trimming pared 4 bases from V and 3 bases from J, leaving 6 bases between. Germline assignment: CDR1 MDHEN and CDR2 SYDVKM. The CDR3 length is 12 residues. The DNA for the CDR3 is TGTGCCAGCAGTTACAAGGACTATGGCTACACCTTC. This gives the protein CASSYKDYGYTF.

The DNA for the CDR3 is TGTGCCAGCAGCCTGGGTGGACAGACTGAAAAACTGTTTTTT. Amino acid sequence: CASSLGGQTEKLFF. The J gene is TRBJ1-4, the V gene TRBV5-6; D is possibly TRBD1 (6 bases). Trimming removed 4 bases at V and 7 bases at J, with 14 bases between. The CDR3 extends over 14 amino acids. CDR1 and CDR2 from the germline V gene are SGHDT and YYEEEE. Full variable domain (rest looked up from reference TRBV5-6 and TRBJ1-4): DAGVTQSPTHLIKTRGQQVTLRCSPKSGHDTVSWYQQALGQGPQFIFQYYEEEERQRGNFPDRFSGHQFPNYSSELNVNALLLGDSALYLCASSLGGQTEKLFFGSGTQLSVL.

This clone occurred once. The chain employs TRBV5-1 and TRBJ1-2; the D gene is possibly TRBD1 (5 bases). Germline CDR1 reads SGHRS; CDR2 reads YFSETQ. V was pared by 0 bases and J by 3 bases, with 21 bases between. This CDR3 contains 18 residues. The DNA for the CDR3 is TGCGCCAGCAGCTTGGCCCGGGACGGCGTTATTTTATACTATGGCTACACCTTC. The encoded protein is CASSLARDGVILYYGYTF. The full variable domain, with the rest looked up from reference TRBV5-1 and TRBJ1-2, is KAGVTQTPRYLIKTRGQQVTLSCSPISGHRSVSWYQQTPGQGLQFLFEYFSETQRNKGNFPGRFSGRQFSNSRSEMNVSTLELGDSALYLCASSLARDGVILYYGYTFGSGTRLTVV.

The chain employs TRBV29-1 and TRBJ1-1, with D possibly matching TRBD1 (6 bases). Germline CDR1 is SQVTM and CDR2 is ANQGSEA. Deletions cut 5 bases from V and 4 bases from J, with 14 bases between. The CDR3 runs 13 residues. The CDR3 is CSVYQGIGTEAFF. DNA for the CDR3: TGCAGCGTTTATCAGGGGATAGGCACTGAAGCTTTCTTT.

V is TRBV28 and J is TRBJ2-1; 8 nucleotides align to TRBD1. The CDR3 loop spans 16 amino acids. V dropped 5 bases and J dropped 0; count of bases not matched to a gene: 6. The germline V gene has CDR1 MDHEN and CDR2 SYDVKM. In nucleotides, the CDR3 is TGTGCCAGCAGTCCCCCAGGGGGCAGCTCCTACAATGAGCAGTTCTTC. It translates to CASSPPGGSSYNEQFF.